The entry below gives a single T cell receptor beta chain sequence along with its context. Its cognate antigen is unknown. The entry originates in a study of T cell responses to AZD1222 COVID-19 vaccine. Repertoires were generated with immunoSEQ multiplex PCR, while TCRdb's copy carries only in-frame clones and drops some. Of about 140,000 clones listed, 80% to 95% were seen once; the top ten hold more than 3.5%. Germline V gene sequence: CDR1 MDHEN, CDR2 SYDVKM. V was shortened by 4 bases and J by 4 bases, with 20 bases between the two germline ends. This CDR3 comprises 17 residues. Notes on the study in general: Targeting of unmutated variant regions was reportedly seen in nearly half of spike-specific TCRs. The repertoires were collected only after the peak T cell response.

This chain links TRBV28 with TRBJ1-5; D is uncertain. The sample consisted of peripheral blood, taken on day 0 of AZD1222 vaccination. The TCR was taken from an adult in good health. This CDR3 reads CASSCAPGRCGNQPQHF. As DNA, the CDR3 is TGTGCCAGCAGTTGTGCACCAGGTCGGTGTGGAAATCAGCCCCAGCATTTT.